A selection of T cell receptor beta chains follows, all from one sample in a study of T cell responses to AZD1222 COVID-19 vaccine. Only in-frame clones appear in the TCRdb table, and some are missing; sequencing was by immunoSEQ multiplex PCR. The sample consists of around 130,000 clones, approximately 83% of them appearing once. Material: peripheral blood, obtained on day 0 of AZD1222 vaccination. The receptor source for this set is an adult in good health. The CDR3 runs from the conserved cysteine through the conserved F or W. Fields, in order: CDR3 length, J gene, D gene, V gene, CDR3 protein. A D gene is named only where the DNA matches it firmly.

14	TRBJ2-7	TRBD2	TRBV20-1	CSASTSGLSYEQYF
13	TRBJ2-4	-	TRBV5-1	CASSSGLPNIQYF
14	TRBJ2-2	TRBD2	TRBV28	CAGGTRPDTGELFF
19	TRBJ2-2	-	TRBV7-2	CASSFRARSGAANTGELFF
18	TRBJ2-7	TRBD2	TRBV4-1	CASSPGLAGESGRYEQYF
13	TRBJ2-1	-	TRBV5-1	CASSSQGYNEQFF
15	TRBJ1-5	-	TRBV24-1	CATSEGDGGNQPQHF
16	TRBJ2-1	-	TRBV19	CASSIVGSYPYNEQFF
16	TRBJ2-4	-	TRBV4-1	CASSQTGNVAKNIQYF
17	TRBJ2-2	TRBD2	TRBV15	CATSRDRTSAWAGELFF
16	TRBJ2-2	TRBD2	TRBV19	CASKAPLAGNTGELFF
15	TRBJ1-2	-	TRBV14	CASSLRRGWNYGYTF
13	TRBJ2-7	TRBD2	TRBV2	CACHKGSGYEQYF
18	TRBJ2-7	TRBD1	TRBV5-1	CASSFFSPLTGGSYEQYF
15	TRBJ2-7	-	TRBV11-2	CASSSLAFALYEQYF
14	TRBJ1-2	-	TRBV6-4	CASSQRQGNYGYTF
16	TRBJ2-1	TRBD2	TRBV4-2	CASSQGPSGGQDEQFF
15	TRBJ1-2	-	TRBV19	CASSATGMEPYGYTF
13	TRBJ2-1	-	TRBV11-2	CASSLDLGDEQFF
11	TRBJ1-2	-	TRBV20-1	CSARGIYGYTF
20	TRBJ2-1	TRBD2	TRBV24-1	CATSDRGTSGGTSSYNEQFF
13	TRBJ1-1	-	TRBV12-3/TRBV12-4	CASSLTANTEAFF
14	TRBJ2-2	-	TRBV5-1	CASSLTYRTGELFF
12	TRBJ2-5	-	TRBV6-5	CASRLTEETQYF
16	TRBJ2-1	-	TRBV19	CASSMRRASSYNEQFF
19	TRBJ2-4	TRBD2	TRBV11-2	CASSLDYGIAGGPGNIQYF
14	TRBJ2-7	-	TRBV6-5	CASKGMDGPYEQYF
15	TRBJ2-7	-	TRBV11-2	CASSLVPGADYEQYF
17	TRBJ2-5	-	TRBV7-3	CASSLDHRGASGGTQYF
15	TRBJ2-5	-	TRBV5-1	CASSEVPGYQETQYF
14	TRBJ2-1	TRBD2	TRBV28	CASSLRTGGSFEFF
14	TRBJ2-5	-	TRBV7-7	CASSPALVMQTQYF
14	TRBJ2-7	TRBD2	TRBV7-9	CASSSTSGSGEQYF
19	TRBJ2-2	TRBD2	TRBV3-1/TRBV3-2	CASSQDGLRASGYTGELFF
15	TRBJ1-4	-	TRBV30	CAWSPPGSLNEKLFF
13	TRBJ2-7	TRBD1	TRBV18	CASSPQGAHEQYF
16	TRBJ2-3	-	TRBV7-2	CASSLVLGLGTDTQYF
17	TRBJ1-3	-	TRBV9	CASSLGIGPDSGNTIYF
13	TRBJ2-1	TRBD2	TRBV12-3/TRBV12-4	CATLAGELNEQFF
13	TRBJ2-7	-	TRBV20-1	CSASPGAPYEQYF
14	TRBJ1-1	-	TRBV9	CASSVGQKNTEAFF
15	TRBJ1-2	-	TRBV28	CASTSPPEGMNGYTF
14	TRBJ2-1	TRBD2	TRBV28	CASSLGGVYNEQFF
14	TRBJ2-7	-	TRBV11-3	CASSTRQTADEQYF
14	TRBJ1-2	-	TRBV6-5	CASSLGHLGYGYTF
13	TRBJ1-2	-	TRBV20-1	CSASRGVYYGYTF
16	TRBJ2-5	-	TRBV14	CASSPVGRWPQETQYF
15	TRBJ2-3	TRBD2	TRBV7-3	CASSDSGSYTDTQYF
13	TRBJ1-2	TRBD1	TRBV28	CASSPPGGLGYTF
15	TRBJ2-1	TRBD2	TRBV6-5	CATLRGLAGAGEQFF
18	TRBJ2-1	TRBD1	TRBV9	CASSARPPGTGPYNEQFF